These 11 T cell receptor beta chains share one sample of origin, sequenced in a study of molecular identifiers for immune sequencing clone quantification. TCRdb redid the calling of the PCR reads with MiXCR, one entry per CDR3 protein. The top ten hold around 0.7% of the sample, which has some 320,000 distinct CDR3 sequences, roughly 24% seen once. Sequencing input: naive CD8+ T cells from blood, with Jurkat cell RNA spiked in. Noted subset: FACS-sorted CD8+CD4-CCR7+CD45RA+ naive T cells. Every receptor here comes from a human donor in good health. Some libraries in this study had Jurkat cell RNA spiked in.

This clonotype was counted ten times or more. The rearrangement uses TRBV19 and TRBJ2-1; TRBD1 is a possible D gene (6 bases). Per germline, CDR1 LNHDA and CDR2 SQIVND (reference sequence). The CDR3 is made up of 16 amino acids. V was shortened by 5 bases and J by 2 bases, with 16 bases between the two germline ends. The CDR3 protein is CASSDPGTPPYNEQFF. CDR3 DNA: TGTGCCAGTAGTGACCCCGGGACACCCCCCTACAATGAGCAGTTCTTC.

Concerning this clonotype: A much larger clone differs by one base, so this may be a read error. This chain connects TRBV4-3 to TRBJ2-3; 8 bases fit TRBD2. This CDR3 comprises 15 residues. CDR1 is LGHNA, CDR2 YSLEER, per germline. Trimming at V came to 0 bases and at J to 6 bases, leaving 5 bases not matched to a gene. The CDR3 sequence is CASSQDAGGADTQYF. CDR3 nucleotides: TGCGCCAGCAGCCAAGACGCGGGAGGTGCGGATACGCAGTATTTT.

For this clonotype: It may be a read error: a sequence one base away is much more abundant. This CDR3 is missing its conserved last phenylalanine or tryptophan, likely due to a read error. The chain carries TRBV28 and TRBJ2-7; the D call may be TRBD1 or TRBD2 (5 bases each). The germline V gene encodes CDR1 MDHEN and CDR2 SYDVKM. This CDR3 spans 14 amino acids. Between the trimmed V and J ends, which lost 6 bases and 7 bases, there was a span of 19 bases. CDR3 region: CASSYRGVRGEQYS. Written as DNA, the CDR3 is TGTGCCAGCAGCTACCGGGGCGTCCGCGGGGAGCAGTACTCC.

The V gene is TRBV27, the J gene TRBJ1-5; D gene unclear. V lost 4 bases and J 5 bases, leaving 12 bases between the germline ends. From germline, CDR1 is MNHEY and CDR2 SMNVEV (reference sequence). The CDR3 covers 14 residues. The chain's CDR3 is CASSYPTTDQPQHF. The CDR3 DNA follows: TGTGCCAGCAGTTACCCAACAACCGATCAGCCCCAGCATTTT.

Comment on this clonotype: A read error may explain this, as a much larger clone is one base away. The V call is TRBV7-3, the J call TRBJ2-5; 7 positions agree with TRBD1. The CDR3 runs 15 residues. Germline V gene data show CDR1 as SGHTA and CDR2 as FQGTGA. DNA of the CDR3: TGTGCCAGCAGCACACACCCGGGACAGCAAGAGGCCCAGTACTTC. This translates into CASSTHPGQQEAQYF.

As for this clonotype: The junction differs from germline at one of its ends, possibly a read error. The CDR3 nucleotides are TGTGCCGGCAGGAGTCTTTGGGGAATGGTTGAAACTGAAGCTTTCTTT. Its protein is CAGRSLWGMVETEAFF. The V and J genes are TRBV6-2 or TRBV6-3 and TRBJ1-1, with D uncertain. Germline V gene data show CDR1 as MNHEY and CDR2 as SVGEGT. The CDR3 spans 16 residues.

The V gene is TRBV7-8, the J gene TRBJ1-5; no reliable D call. V was cut by 1 base and J by 3 bases, with 7 bases left in between. Looked up from germline, CDR1 is SGHVS and CDR2 is FQNEAQ. The CDR3 is made up of 14 amino acids. CDR3 protein: CASSLVDHNQPQHF. CDR3 DNA: TGTGCCAGCAGCTTAGTTGACCACAATCAGCCCCAGCATTTT.

This clonotype was observed at least ten times. CDR3 in amino acids: CSVEDKSRRAFTQYF. The CDR3 DNA follows: TGCAGCGTTGAAGATAAAAGTCGGCGGGCCTTTACGCAGTATTTT. The gene calls are TRBV29-1 and TRBJ2-3; maybe TRBD2 (5 bases). The length of the CDR3 is 15 residues. V lost 0 bases and J 8 bases, leaving 18 bases between the germline ends. The germline CDR1 and CDR2 sequences are SQVTM and ANQGSEA.

The table lists this clonotype with many counts. This chain uses TRBV12-3 or TRBV12-4 with TRBJ2-5; the match to TRBD2 covers 14 bases. The V gene end was trimmed by 5 bases and the J gene end by 3 bases; junction bases not matched to a gene: 8. The CDR3 is 17 amino acids. The CDR3 region has the DNA TGTGCCAGCAGTCCTGGACTAGCGGGAGGCCTGGAAGAGACCCAGTACTTC. Translated: CASSPGLAGGLEETQYF.

This clonotype was recorded a few times. The chain joins TRBV19 to TRBJ1-6; D not certain. CDR1 and CDR2 (germline): LNHDA, SQIVND (reference sequence). This CDR3 spans 16 amino acids. Trimming left V 2 bases short and J 7 bases short, with 15 bases between. The CDR3 reads CASSINDIRRNSPLHF. Here the CDR3 DNA reads TGTGCCAGTAGTATAAACGACATTAGACGGAATTCACCCCTCCACTTT.

This clonotype was recorded a few times. This chain joins TRBV5-6 and TRBJ2-7, with TRBD1 matching 10 bases. Germline lookup yields CDR1 SGHDT and CDR2 YYEEEE. This CDR3 is 17 amino acids long. The junction had 12 bases not matched to a gene; V was cut back by 4 bases and J by 2 bases. The CDR3 region is CASSPHPGQGPTYEQYF. The CDR3 nucleotides are TGTGCCAGCAGCCCACACCCGGGACAGGGGCCTACCTACGAGCAGTACTTC.